A selection of T cell receptor beta chains follows, all from one sample in a study of blood T cell repertoires in COVID-19. Some clones are missing from TCRdb's copy, which holds only in-frame ones; the method was immunoSEQ multiplex PCR. The sample records 90,000 to 120,000 clones, about 87% being singletons. Sequenced sample: peripheral blood. The origin of the receptors is a man in his fifties or sixties with active or convalescent COVID-19. Each CDR3 is given with its conserved first and last residue. D genes are given only for firm matches. Some rows mark clone size as missing; the rest say once, few, many or name a class of expanded clone.

J: TRBJ2-1; D: -; V: TRBV3-1/TRBV3-2; size: -; CDR3: CASSQDGRGVEQFF; DNA: TGTGCCAGCAGCCAAGATGGGAGGGGGGTTGAGCAGTTCTTC
J: TRBJ1-3; D: -; V: TRBV7-8; size: -; CDR3: CASSSQGLGNTIYF; DNA: TGTGCCAGCAGCTCGCAGGGTCTTGGAAACACCATATATTTT
J: TRBJ1-4; D: TRBD1; V: TRBV7-2; size: -; CDR3: CASRETGGIWEKLFF; DNA: TGTGCCAGCAGGGAGACAGGGGGGATTTGGGAAAAACTGTTTTTT
J: TRBJ2-1; D: TRBD2; V: TRBV30; size: once; CDR3: CAWTRGLAGNEQFF; DNA: TGTGCCTGGACTAGAGGACTAGCAGGAAATGAGCAGTTCTTC
J: TRBJ1-2; D: -; V: TRBV19; size: -; CDR3: CASSAGLPSGYTF; DNA: TGTGCCAGTAGTGCTGGCCTCCCGTCGGGCTACACCTTC
J: TRBJ1-2; D: -; V: TRBV3-1/TRBV3-2; size: -; CDR3: CASSQEAQGFGYTF; DNA: TGTGCCAGCAGCCAAGAGGCCCAGGGGTTTGGCTACACCTTC
J: TRBJ1-1; D: TRBD1; V: TRBV3-1/TRBV3-2; size: -; CDR3: CASSMRTGATEAFF; DNA: TGTGCCAGCAGCATGCGCACAGGGGCCACTGAAGCTTTCTTT
J: TRBJ1-6; D: TRBD1; V: TRBV7-9; size: -; CDR3: CASSPQGAGSPLHF; DNA: TGTGCCAGCAGCCCACAGGGGGCCGGTTCACCCCTCCACTTT
J: TRBJ2-7; D: -; V: TRBV14; size: -; CDR3: CASSQDRRDEQYF; DNA: TGTGCCAGCAGCCAAGATAGGAGGGACGAGCAGTACTTC
J: TRBJ1-2; D: -; V: TRBV5-1; size: few; CDR3: CASSPDRNYGYTF; DNA: TGCGCCAGCAGTCCCGACAGGAACTATGGCTACACCTTC
J: TRBJ2-5; D: -; V: TRBV11-2; size: -; CDR3: CASSFNTAQETQYF; DNA: TGTGCCAGCAGCTTTAACACAGCCCAAGAGACCCAGTACTTC
J: TRBJ2-1; D: TRBD2; V: TRBV5-1; size: -; CDR3: CASSSGLAGGPGEQFF; DNA: TGCGCCAGCAGCTCGGGACTAGCGGGAGGGCCGGGTGAGCAGTTCTTC
J: TRBJ2-7; D: TRBD1; V: TRBV28; size: -; CDR3: CASSLRQGRYEQYF; DNA: TGTGCCAGCAGCCTAAGACAGGGGCGCTACGAGCAGTACTTC
J: TRBJ2-5; D: -; V: TRBV6-5; size: -; CDR3: CASITGRQETQYF; DNA: TGTGCCAGCATTACAGGTAGGCAAGAGACCCAGTACTTC
J: TRBJ2-2; D: -; V: TRBV5-5; size: -; CDR3: CASSLGGGKANTGELFF; DNA: TGTGCCAGCAGCTTGGGGGGAGGCAAAGCGAACACCGGGGAGCTGTTTTTT
J: TRBJ2-7; D: -; V: TRBV28; size: -; CDR3: CASSSTPPYEQYF; DNA: TGTGCCAGCAGTTCGACACCGCCCTACGAGCAGTACTTC
J: TRBJ1-3; D: TRBD1; V: TRBV3-1/TRBV3-2; size: -; CDR3: CASSQGTGGNTIYF; DNA: TGTGCCAGCAGCCAGGGGACAGGAGGAAACACCATATATTTT
J: TRBJ2-1; D: -; V: TRBV19; size: -; CDR3: CASSRDSLLNEQFF; DNA: TGTGCCAGTAGTCGGGACTCCCTCTTGAATGAGCAGTTCTTC
J: TRBJ2-5; D: -; V: TRBV7-9; size: -; CDR3: CASSPLSETQYF; DNA: TGTGCCAGCAGCCCTCTATCCGAGACCCAGTACTTC
J: TRBJ2-5; D: TRBD1; V: TRBV5-1; size: -; CDR3: CASSKDRVQETQYF; DNA: TGCGCCAGCAGCAAGGACAGGGTCCAAGAGACCCAGTACTTC
J: TRBJ2-3; D: -; V: TRBV24-1; size: -; CDR3: CATSDPRYRDSPDTQYF; DNA: TGTGCCACCAGTGACCCCCGTTACCGGGACTCTCCAGATACGCAGTATTTT
J: TRBJ2-1; D: TRBD1; V: TRBV30; size: once; CDR3: CAWTLTGSSYNEQFF; DNA: TGTGCCTGGACACTGACAGGGAGCTCCTACAATGAGCAGTTCTTC
J: TRBJ2-3; D: TRBD2; V: TRBV5-1; size: -; CDR3: CASSLGIAGADTQYF; DNA: TGCGCCAGCAGCTTGGGAATAGCGGGAGCAGATACGCAGTATTTT
J: TRBJ2-5; D: TRBD1; V: TRBV4-3; size: once; CDR3: CASRPGQPPGTQYF; DNA: TGCGCCAGCCGGCCGGGACAGCCCCCGGGGACCCAGTACTTC